The rows below give T cell receptor beta chains drawn from one sample of a study of shared clonotypes between healthy human individuals. The method was immunoSEQ multiplex PCR; TCRdb's version includes in-frame clones alone and lacks a portion of them. The data show 2 million to 3 million clones, approximately 93% seen once. The sequencing sample was made of naive CD4+ T cells from PBMCs. The receptors shown here come from a man younger than 30 in good health. Some clones in this sample may be carry-over from other donors' samples. Each CDR3 is given with its conserved first and last residue. D genes are given only for firm matches. Clone size is given for some rows only: seen once, a few or many times, or a class if the clone is expanded.

CDR3 | DNA | J | D | size | V
CASSVDNRNQPQHF | TGTGCCAGCAGCGTAGATAACAGGAATCAGCCCCAGCATTTT | TRBJ1-5 | - | - | TRBV9
CAISNPGLGGEKLFF | TGTGCCATCAGTAACCCAGGGTTAGGGGGAGAAAAACTGTTTTTT | TRBJ1-4 | - | - | TRBV10-3
CASSIAGETQYF | TGTGCCAGCTCCATAGCTGGCGAGACCCAGTACTTC | TRBJ2-5 | - | - | TRBV7-9
CASSQVPGLASTDTQYF | TGTGCCAGCAGCCAGGTACCGGGACTAGCAAGCACAGATACGCAGTATTTT | TRBJ2-3 | TRBD2 | - | TRBV4-2
CASSGAGSLGTGELFF | TGTGCCAGCAGTGGAGCCGGGAGTCTAGGCACCGGGGAGCTGTTTTTT | TRBJ2-2 | - | - | TRBV6-1
CASAPSGRATGELFF | TGTGCCAGCGCTCCTAGCGGGAGGGCCACCGGGGAGCTGTTTTTT | TRBJ2-2 | TRBD2 | - | TRBV28
CASLGTSGSGSTGELFF | TGCGCCAGCCTAGGGACTAGCGGGAGCGGTAGCACCGGGGAGCTGTTTTTT | TRBJ2-2 | TRBD2 | - | TRBV10-2
CASSPGGTASGANVLTF | TGCGCCAGCAGCCCGGGGGGGACAGCCTCTGGGGCCAACGTCCTGACTTTC | TRBJ2-6 | - | - | TRBV5-1
CASRQQVYNSPLHF | TGTGCCAGCAGACAACAGGTCTATAATTCACCCCTCCACTTT | TRBJ1-6 | - | - | TRBV28
CASREGLAAQFF | TGTGCCAGCAGGGAGGGACTAGCGGCTCAGTTCTTC | TRBJ2-1 | TRBD2 | once | TRBV25-1
CASSLNRGDTEAFF | TGTGCCAGCAGCTTGAACAGAGGGGACACTGAAGCTTTCTTT | TRBJ1-1 | - | - | TRBV7-9
CSARVIDTQYF | TGCAGTGCTAGGGTGATAGATACGCAGTATTTT | TRBJ2-3 | - | - | TRBV20-1
CASRQGAAQYF | TGTGCCAGCAGACAGGGCGCAGCGCAGTACTTC | TRBJ2-7 | - | - | TRBV6-1
CASSPVSGQGGYGYTF | TGTGCCAGCTCACCAGTTTCAGGACAGGGGGGATATGGCTACACCTTC | TRBJ1-2 | TRBD1 | - | TRBV18
CASTQGNRGDEKLFF | TGTGCCAGTACCCAAGGAAACCGGGGGGACGAAAAACTGTTTTTT | TRBJ1-4 | - | - | TRBV19
CASSFGLAEAGNPEQFF | TGTGCCAGCAGCTTCGGACTAGCGGAAGCTGGGAATCCTGAGCAGTTCTTC | TRBJ2-1 | TRBD2 | - | TRBV7-3
CASVGAADTQYF | TGTGCCAGCGTGGGGGCGGCAGATACGCAGTATTTT | TRBJ2-3 | - | - | TRBV2
CASSLVAGTKDTQYF | TGCGCCAGCAGCTTGGTGGCGGGAACGAAAGATACGCAGTATTTT | TRBJ2-3 | - | - | TRBV5-1
CASSVRGTSGRAGDTQYF | TGTGCCAGTAGTGTGAGGGGGACTAGCGGGAGGGCCGGAGATACGCAGTATTTT | TRBJ2-3 | TRBD2 | - | TRBV19
CASRQGGGTEAFF | TGTGCCAGCAGACAGGGGGGGGGCACTGAAGCTTTCTTT | TRBJ1-1 | TRBD1 | - | TRBV27
CASSSPNIQYF | TGTGCCAGCAGTTCCCCCAACATTCAGTACTTC | TRBJ2-4 | - | - | TRBV28
CASSESKGYEQYF | TGCGCCAGCAGTGAGTCGAAAGGCTACGAGCAGTACTTC | TRBJ2-7 | - | - | TRBV10-1
CASTTKVTDQLYEQYF | TGTGCCAGTACTACTAAGGTAACGGATCAGTTATACGAGCAGTACTTC | TRBJ2-7 | - | - | TRBV19
CASSLPTGPQETQYF | TGTGCCAGCAGCTTGCCCACCGGGCCCCAAGAGACCCAGTACTTC | TRBJ2-5 | - | - | TRBV5-4
CASRAGVSGNQPQHF | TGTGCCAGTAGGGCCGGGGTTTCTGGCAATCAGCCCCAGCATTTT | TRBJ1-5 | - | - | TRBV19
CASSSETISGGKAFF | TGTGCCAGCAGCTCCGAGACTATCTCAGGGGGCAAAGCTTTCTTT | TRBJ1-1 | TRBD1 | - | TRBV11-2
CASSQTSGRRNYGYTF | TGTGCCAGCAGTCAAACTTCGGGACGGAGGAACTATGGCTACACCTTC | TRBJ1-2 | - | - | TRBV6-6
CASSVGQGSSPSYEQYF | TGTGCCAGCAGTGTCGGACAGGGATCCTCCCCCTCCTACGAGCAGTACTTC | TRBJ2-7 | TRBD1 | - | TRBV6-1
CASSPWETSSNEQFF | TGTGCCAGCAGCCCGTGGGAAACTAGTTCTAATGAGCAGTTCTTC | TRBJ2-1 | - | - | TRBV7-2
CASSQGSGPYGYTF | TGCGCCAGCAGCCAAGGATCAGGACCCTATGGCTACACCTTC | TRBJ1-2 | - | few | TRBV4-1
CASSGSGETQYF | TGCGCCAGCAGCGGGAGTGGGGAGACCCAGTACTTC | TRBJ2-5 | - | - | TRBV4-1
CSVSGELQETQYF | TGCAGCGTCTCAGGGGAACTACAAGAGACCCAGTACTTC | TRBJ2-5 | - | - | TRBV29-1
CASSPPVTGDDRNTIYF | TGTGCCAGCTCACCACCTGTGACAGGCGACGACCGAAACACCATATATTTT | TRBJ1-3 | - | few | TRBV18
CASSDEGGTGKFF | TGTGCCAGCAGTGATGAAGGGGGGACAGGGAAATTCTTC | TRBJ2-1 | TRBD1 | - | TRBV6-1
CASSYSVGGGYTF | TGTGCCAGCAGTTACTCCGTAGGGGGGGGCTACACCTTC | TRBJ1-2 | - | - | TRBV6-5
CASSQNSVARPYF | TGTGCCAGCTCACAGAATTCGGTGGCCCGTCCGTACTTC | TRBJ2-7 | - | - | TRBV18
CASSISAAAGYTF | TGTGCCAGTAGTATCTCTGCGGCGGCGGGCTACACCTTC | TRBJ1-2 | - | - | TRBV19
CASSAQTGDSGANVLTF | TGTGCCAGTAGTGCGCAAACAGGAGACTCTGGGGCCAACGTCCTGACTTTC | TRBJ2-6 | - | - | TRBV19
CSVEQIGDRGLRGYGYTF | TGCAGCGTTGAGCAGATAGGAGACAGGGGGCTTCGGGGCTATGGCTACACCTTC | TRBJ1-2 | TRBD1 | - | TRBV29-1
CASSARLAGNTGELFF | TGCGCCAGCAGCGCAAGACTAGCGGGAAACACCGGGGAGCTGTTTTTT | TRBJ2-2 | TRBD2 | - | TRBV5-1
CASSLQGGGYGYTF | TGCGCCAGCAGCTTGCAGGGCGGGGGCTATGGCTACACCTTC | TRBJ1-2 | - | - | TRBV5-1
CASSERRGLRNTEAFF | TGTGCCAGCAGTGAACGGAGGGGGTTGCGGAACACTGAAGCTTTCTTT | TRBJ1-1 | - | - | TRBV2
CASSKGPGGLFFDLYEQYF | TGTGCCAGCAGCAAAGGCCCAGGGGGCCTATTCTTTGATCTCTACGAGCAGTACTTC | TRBJ2-7 | - | - | TRBV21-1
CASSLLGEQFF | TGTGCCAGCAGCCTCCTGGGTGAGCAGTTCTTC | TRBJ2-1 | - | - | TRBV7-3
CASGVIFRGGNYGYTF | TGTGCCAGCGGGGTAATTTTTAGGGGCGGCAACTATGGCTACACCTTC | TRBJ1-2 | - | - | TRBV7-9
CASSLVTGMGGTEAFF | TGTGCCAGCAGCTTAGTTACAGGGATGGGTGGGACTGAAGCTTTCTTT | TRBJ1-1 | - | - | TRBV7-2
CASSSGARTGTYEQYF | TGTGCCAGCAGCTCGGGGGCCCGGACAGGGACCTACGAGCAGTACTTC | TRBJ2-7 | TRBD1 | few | TRBV7-8
CASSKDRVNQPQHF | TGTGCCAGCAGTAAGGACAGGGTCAATCAGCCCCAGCATTTT | TRBJ1-5 | TRBD1 | - | TRBV6-6
CASSPGGSGRITDTQYF | TGTGCCAGCAGCCCCGGGGGAAGCGGGAGGATCACAGATACGCAGTATTTT | TRBJ2-3 | TRBD2 | once | TRBV9
CASSVAGPGYEQYF | TGCGCCAGCAGCGTGGCTGGGCCCGGCTACGAGCAGTACTTC | TRBJ2-7 | - | - | TRBV5-1
CASSIWQGESGNTIYF | TGTGCCAGTAGTATTTGGCAGGGGGAATCTGGAAACACCATATATTTT | TRBJ1-3 | TRBD1 | - | TRBV19
CASRYRGGNMNTEAFF | TGTGCCAGCAGGTACAGGGGGGGGAATATGAACACTGAAGCTTTCTTT | TRBJ1-1 | TRBD1 | - | TRBV6-5
CASTLRGEQFF | TGCGCCAGCACCCTACGCGGTGAGCAGTTCTTC | TRBJ2-1 | - | - | TRBV10-2
CASSPTSKRPVGRQYF | TGTGCCAGCAGTCCCACGTCTAAAAGACCCGTCGGGCGTCAGTACTTC | TRBJ2-4 | - | - | TRBV9
CAITPSGSRTDTQYF | TGTGCCATCACTCCTAGCGGGAGCCGCACAGATACGCAGTATTTT | TRBJ2-3 | TRBD2 | - | TRBV10-3
CAWSGGHLSGNTIYF | TGTGCCTGGAGTGGGGGACACCTCTCTGGAAACACCATATATTTT | TRBJ1-3 | - | - | TRBV30
CASSLVGGEYTQYF | TGTGCCAGCAGTTTGGTTGGGGGGGAGTATACGCAGTATTTT | TRBJ2-3 | TRBD2 | - | TRBV27